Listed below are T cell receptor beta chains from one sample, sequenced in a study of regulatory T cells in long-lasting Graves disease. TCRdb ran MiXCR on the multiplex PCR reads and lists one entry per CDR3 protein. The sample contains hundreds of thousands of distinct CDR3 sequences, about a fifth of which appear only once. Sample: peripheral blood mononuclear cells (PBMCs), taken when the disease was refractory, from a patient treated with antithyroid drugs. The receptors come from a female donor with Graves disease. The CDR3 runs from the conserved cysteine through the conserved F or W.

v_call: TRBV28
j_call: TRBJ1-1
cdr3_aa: CASSPGPPTEAFF

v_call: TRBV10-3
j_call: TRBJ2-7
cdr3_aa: CAISGSGTGPYEQYF

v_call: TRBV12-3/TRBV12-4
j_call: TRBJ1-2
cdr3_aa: CASSFNPHGNGYTF

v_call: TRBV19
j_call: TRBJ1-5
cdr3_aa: CASGGRGNQPQHF

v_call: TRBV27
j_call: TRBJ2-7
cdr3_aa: CASSRKPDSKQYF

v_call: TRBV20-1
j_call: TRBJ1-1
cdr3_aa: CSARLGGTEAFF

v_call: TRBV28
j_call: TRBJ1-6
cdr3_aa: CASSLAMRGLRNSPLHF

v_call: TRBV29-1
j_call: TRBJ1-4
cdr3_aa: CSVDMGRGEKLFF

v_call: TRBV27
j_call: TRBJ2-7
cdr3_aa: CASSLNPVVGQYF

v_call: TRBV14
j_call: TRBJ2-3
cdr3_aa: CASSQARGPRDTQYF

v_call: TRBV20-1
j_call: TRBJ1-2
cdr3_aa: CSAREGGGGKYGYTF

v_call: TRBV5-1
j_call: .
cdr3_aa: CASSERQGAMNEQYF

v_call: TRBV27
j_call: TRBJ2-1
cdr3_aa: CASSLYRYNEQFF

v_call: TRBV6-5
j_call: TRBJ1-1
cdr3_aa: CASSYLAGTAEAFF

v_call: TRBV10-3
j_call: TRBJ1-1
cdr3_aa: CAIIPDSRNTEAFF

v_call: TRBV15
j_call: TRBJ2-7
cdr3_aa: CATSRDQLAGWNEQYF

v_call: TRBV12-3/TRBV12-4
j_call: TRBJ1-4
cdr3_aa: CASSPRDRPREKLFF

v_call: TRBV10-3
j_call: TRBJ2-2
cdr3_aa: CAMETSGIAGNTGELFF

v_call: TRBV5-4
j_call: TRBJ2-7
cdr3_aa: CASSTERGNTGTGVVHEQYF

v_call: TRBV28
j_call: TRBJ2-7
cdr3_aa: CASSSDTATSGSLFTYEQYF

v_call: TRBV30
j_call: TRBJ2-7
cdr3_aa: CAWSRGAGAGEQYF

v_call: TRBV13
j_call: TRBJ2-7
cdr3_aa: CASTYRDGEQYF

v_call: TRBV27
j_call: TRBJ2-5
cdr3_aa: CASSARGGTPTETQYF

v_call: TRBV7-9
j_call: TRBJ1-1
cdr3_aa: CASNHRNMNTEAFF

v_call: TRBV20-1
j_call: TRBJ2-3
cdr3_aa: CSSINSWGDGDTQYF

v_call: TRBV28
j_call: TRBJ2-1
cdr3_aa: CASSLARSSYNEQFF

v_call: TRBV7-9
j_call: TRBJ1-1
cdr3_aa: CASSLASGWTTEAFF

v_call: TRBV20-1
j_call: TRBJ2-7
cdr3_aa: CSARLFTSGSSDEQYF

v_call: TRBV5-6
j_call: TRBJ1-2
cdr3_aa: CASSSDRTGAANYGYTF

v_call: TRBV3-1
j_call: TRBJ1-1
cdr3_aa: CASSQDSGQGPMNTEAFF

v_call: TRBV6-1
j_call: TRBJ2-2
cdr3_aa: CASILRTGWTGELFF

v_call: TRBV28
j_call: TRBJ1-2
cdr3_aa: CASTPSGVTGYTF

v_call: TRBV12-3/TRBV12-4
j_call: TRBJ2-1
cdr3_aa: CASSFSPGLNNEQFF

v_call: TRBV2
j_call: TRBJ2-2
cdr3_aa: CASRGEGASNTGELFF

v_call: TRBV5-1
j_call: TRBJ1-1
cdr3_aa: CASSPGQGASATEAFF

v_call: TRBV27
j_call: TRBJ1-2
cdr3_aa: CASSIMTGGAGALDGYTF

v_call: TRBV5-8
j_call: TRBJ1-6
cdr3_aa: CASSLGQGYNSPLHF

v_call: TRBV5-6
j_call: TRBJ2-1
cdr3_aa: CASLSGTSGYNEQFF

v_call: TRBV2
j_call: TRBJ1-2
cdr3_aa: CASSSDRDPYGYTF

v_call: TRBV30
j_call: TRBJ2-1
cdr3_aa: CAWSPGTSGNNEQFF

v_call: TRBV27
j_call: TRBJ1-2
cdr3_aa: CASSLVSGISYGYTF

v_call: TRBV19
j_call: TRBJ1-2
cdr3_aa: CVTGYGYTF

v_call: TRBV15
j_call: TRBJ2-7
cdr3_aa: CATSRGAGYYEQYF

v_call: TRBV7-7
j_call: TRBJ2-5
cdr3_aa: CTSSLAQEAQYF

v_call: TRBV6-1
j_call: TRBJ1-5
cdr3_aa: CASSEAVGGESNQPQHF

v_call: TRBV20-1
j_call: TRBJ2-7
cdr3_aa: CSVQTSGEQYF

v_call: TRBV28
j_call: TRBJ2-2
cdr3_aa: CASGGAYTGELFF

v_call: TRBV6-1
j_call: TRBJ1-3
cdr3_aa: CASSGQLVSGNTIYF

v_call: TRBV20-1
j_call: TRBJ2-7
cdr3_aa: CSARDTIFYEQYF

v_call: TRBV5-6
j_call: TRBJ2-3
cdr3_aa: CASRDITDTQYF

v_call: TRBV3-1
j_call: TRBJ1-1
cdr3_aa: CASSQVTTVLRNTEAFF

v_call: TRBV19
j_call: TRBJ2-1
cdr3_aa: CASSIVGLRQASYNEQFF

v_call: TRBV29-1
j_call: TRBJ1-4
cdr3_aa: CSVEDGAHEKLFF

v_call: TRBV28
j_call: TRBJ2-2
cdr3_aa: CASSSLDQGTGELFF

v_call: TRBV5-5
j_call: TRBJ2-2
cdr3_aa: CASRQSRDGELFF